This entry concerns a single T cell receptor beta chain. Its antigen is as yet unknown. This CDR3 comprises 16 residues. Germline CDR1 and CDR2: SGHNT and YYREEE (reference sequence). The ends lost 3 bases at V and 5 bases at J; junction bases unmatched: 10. Data came from immunoSEQ multiplex PCR; TCRdb stores just in-frame clones and leaves some out. The sample lists 35,000 to 50,000 clones; 70% to 90% were seen once. This entry belongs to a study of OX40 agonist ivuxolimab in advanced cancers. Study-wide results and caveats: Within 6 weeks, CD4+ and CD8+ blood T cells expanded clonally at 0.1 to 3.0 mg/kg.

The TCR comes from an adult with an advanced solid tumor such as melanoma, head and neck, liver or kidney cancer. The chain employs TRBV5-4 and TRBJ1-1; TRBD1 matches 10 bases. The material was CD4+ or CD8+ T cells sorted from blood, obtained in a trial of the OX40 agonist ivuxolimab. The CDR3 loop reads CASSSQGGTGVTEAFF. CDR3 in DNA: TGTGCCAGCAGCTCGCAAGGAGGGACAGGGGTAACTGAAGCTTTCTTT.